This T cell receptor beta chain was captured in a study of OX40 agonist ivuxolimab in advanced cancers. Findings and limits, study-wide: Circulating CD4+ and CD8+ T cells showed clonal expansion by week 6 at 0.1 to 3.0 mg/kg.

CDR1 and CDR2 from the germline V gene are SGHAT and FQNNGV. This CDR3 spans 15 amino acids. V shed 4 bases, J shed 7 bases, and the junction held 3 bases outside the gene matches. The protocol was immunoSEQ multiplex PCR, while the TCRdb copy is restricted to in-frame clones and leaves out a portion. In the table there are around 58,000 clones, approximately 90% of which are singletons. Details on this clone: Antigen: not known.

The genes are TRBV11-2 and TRBJ2-1, with 14 nucleotides matching TRBD2. The receptor was derived from an adult with an advanced solid tumor such as melanoma, head and neck, liver or kidney cancer. The specimen was CD4+ or CD8+ T cells sorted from blood, collected in a trial of the OX40 agonist ivuxolimab. The CDR3 coding sequence is TGTGCCAGCAGCTCGACTAGCGGGGGGGGTAATGAGCAGTTCTTC. This translates into CASSSTSGGGNEQFF.